These 19 T cell receptor beta chains originate from one sample sequenced in a study of cytomegalovirus exposure and HLA in healthy donors. The PCR made use of 60 Vbeta and 13 Jbeta primers. This table comes from immunoSEQ multiplex PCR, and its TCRdb copy is limited to in-frame clones, with some not included. The table has roughly 120,000 clones, under 80% seen once; the top ten hold around a tenth. The sequenced sample consisted of PBMCs. Receptors were obtained from a woman aged 50 to 60 in good health and CMV-seropositive.

The chain uses TRBV10-3 and TRBJ2-2; D is possibly TRBD1 (5 bases). The CDR3 runs to 15 residues. CDR1 and CDR2 (germline): ENHRY, SYGVKD. Trimming removed 2 bases at V and 3 bases at J, with 10 bases between. The CDR3 spells CAISEPGIYTGELFF. CDR3 nucleotides: TGTGCCATCAGTGAGCCAGGGATTTACACCGGGGAGCTGTTTTTT.

Here the CDR3 reads CASSEYGLLNTEAFF. CDR3 coding DNA: TGTGCCAGCAGTGAATACGGGTTATTGAACACTGAAGCTTTCTTT. This chain joins TRBV25-1 and TRBJ1-1, with D unresolved. The CDR3 contains 15 residues. Germline CDR1 reads MGHDK; CDR2 reads SYGVNS. V lost 0 bases to trimming and J lost 0 bases, with 8 bases between them. Full variable domain (missing parts from reference TRBV25-1 and TRBJ1-1): EADIYQTPRYLVIGTGKKITLECSQTMGHDKMYWYQQDPGMELHLIHYSYGVNSTEKGDLSSESTVSRIRTEHFPLTLESARPSHTSQYLCASSEYGLLNTEAFFGQGTRLTVV.

This clone was seen a handful of times. The rearrangement uses TRBV9 and TRBJ2-5, with a weak D call TRBD2 (5 bases). The DNA matches TRBJ2-7 better at its end, which makes the J call doubtful. Per germline, CDR1 SGDLS and CDR2 YYNGEE. This CDR3 contains 14 residues. The CDR3 DNA follows: TGTGCCAGCAGCGCCTTGAGCGGAACCTACGAGCAGTACTTC. Amino acid sequence: CASSALSGTYEQYF.

This clone occurred once. This chain joins TRBV7-2 and TRBJ2-1; 13 bases match TRBD2. The germline V gene has CDR1 SGHTA and CDR2 FQGNSA. After removal of 5 bases from V and 9 bases from J, the junction contained 7 bases not matched to a gene. The CDR3 length is 15 residues. CDR3 bases: TGTGCCAGCAGCGGGACTAGCGGGGCCGCGCTTGAGCAGTTCTTC. Translation: CASSGTSGAALEQFF.

The chain uses TRBV28 and TRBJ2-2, with D tentatively TRBD1 (6 bases). The CDR3 sequence is 15 residues long. Trimming left V 11 bases short and J 7 bases short, with 23 bases between. Germline-derived CDR1 and CDR2 are MDHEN and SYDVKM. CDR3 in amino acids: CASLNAGTRLGELFF. Written as DNA, the CDR3 is TGTGCCTCCCTCAACGCCGGGACAAGACTCGGGGAGCTGTTTTTT.

The J gene is TRBJ1-5, the V gene TRBV15; TRBD1 matches at 8 bases. V dropped 1 base and J dropped 5; count of bases not matched to a gene: 7. The CDR3 consists of 16 residues. Germline V gives CDR1 LNHNV, CDR2 YYDKDF (reference sequence). The DNA for the CDR3 is TGTGCCACCAGCAGAGGCAGACAGGGGTTCGATCAGCCCCAGCATTTT. Residues: CATSRGRQGFDQPQHF.

The chain combines TRBV5-4 with TRBJ2-4, with 7 positions matching TRBD2. The CDR3 runs 16 residues. The germline CDR1 and CDR2 sequences are SGHNT and YYREEE (reference sequence). The V segment lost 2 bases and the J segment 8 bases; nucleotides outside the gene matches: 13. The CDR3, as DNA: TGTGCCAGCAGCTTTGGCTCGGGCGGGAGAGAGTACATTCAGTACTTC. It yields the protein CASSFGSGGREYIQYF.

V gene TRBV4-2 combines with J gene TRBJ2-1; 12 bases match TRBD2. CDR3 size: 18 residues. The trim removed 1 base at V and 5 bases at J, leaving 9 bases unmatched. CDR1 LGHNA and CDR2 YNFKEQ come from the germline V gene. The CDR3 region is CASSQAPGLAGTDNEQFF. The CDR3 nucleotides are TGTGCCAGCAGCCAAGCCCCCGGACTAGCGGGGACAGACAATGAGCAGTTCTTC.

This chain connects TRBV7-9 to TRBJ1-2; 9 bases are shared with TRBD1. With 2 bases clipped from V and 4 bases from J, the junction kept 5 bases outside the gene matches. This CDR3 region has 15 residues. In germline, CDR1 is SEHNR, CDR2 FQNEAQ (reference sequence). The CDR3 here is CASSLLTGGSYGYTF. CDR3 nucleotide sequence: TGTGCCAGCAGCTTATTAACAGGGGGCAGCTATGGCTACACCTTC.

This clone appeared once. The chain joins TRBV10-3 to TRBJ1-2, with 8 bases fitting TRBD1. This CDR3 is 14 amino acids long. The germline V gene encodes CDR1 ENHRY and CDR2 SYGVKD. V shed 6 bases and J 4 bases; nucleotides not matched to a gene: 7. The CDR3 spells CAIRGQDLSYGYTF. The CDR3 bases are TGTGCCATCAGGGGACAGGACTTGAGCTATGGCTACACCTTC.

The V gene is TRBV27, the J gene TRBJ2-5, with TRBD2 identical over 11 bases. The CDR3 totals 16 residues. Germline V CDR1 and CDR2: MNHEY, SMNVEV (reference sequence). The V segment lost 5 bases and the J segment 5 bases; nucleotides outside the gene matches: 10. In DNA form, the CDR3 reads TGTGCCAGCAGTCCCCTAGTAGCGGGGGGGTCGGAGACCCAGTACTTC. Translating it yields CASSPLVAGGSETQYF.

V and J are TRBV29-1 and TRBJ2-5; 12 bases are shared with TRBD2. CDR3 size: 14 residues. The germline gives CDR1 SQVTM, CDR2 ANQGSEA. Germline trimming cut 4 bases from V and 3 bases from J; bases unmatched to any gene: 3. The CDR3 coding sequence is TGCAGCGTTGGTCCTAGCGGGAGGGAAGAGACCCAGTACTTC. Protein product: CSVGPSGREETQYF. Full variable domain (rest looked up from reference TRBV29-1 and TRBJ2-5): SAVISQKPSRDICQRGTSLTIQCQVDSQVTMMFWYRQQPGQSLTLIATANQGSEATYESGFVIDKFPISRPNLTFSTLTVSNMSPEDSSIYLCSVGPSGREETQYFGPGTRLLVL.

This clone was recorded a few times. The CDR3 protein is CASSQGASNYGYTF. The CDR3 coding sequence is TGCGCCAGCAGCCAAGGGGCCTCTAACTATGGCTACACCTTC. The chain is built from TRBV4-3 and TRBJ1-2; D gene ambiguous. The CDR3 consists of 14 residues. Germline CDR1 LGHNA, CDR2 YSLEER. V lost 1 base, J lost 0 bases, and 6 bases lay in between.

The chain links TRBV7-9 to TRBJ2-1, with TRBD1 identical over 7 bases. J was trimmed by 7 bases and V by 7 bases; bases with no gene match: 16. The CDR3 length is 16 residues. Germline V gene sequence: CDR1 SEHNR, CDR2 FQNEAQ (reference sequence). As DNA, the CDR3 is TGTGCCAGCATCCATCTGACAGGGAGTTTTCGGAATGAGCAGTTCTTC. It codes for CASIHLTGSFRNEQFF.

V gene TRBV6-5 combines with J gene TRBJ1-4; 8 nucleotides line up with TRBD1. V was pared by 5 bases and J by 4 bases, with 3 bases of the junction left unmatched. The CDR3 has 14 residues. Germline loops: CDR1 MNHEY, CDR2 SVGAGI. CDR3 nucleotide sequence: TGTGCCAGCAGTGCTGACAGGGGTAATGAAAAACTGTTTTTT. Protein: CASSADRGNEKLFF.

This clone appeared a few times. V gene TRBV18 combines with J gene TRBJ1-4; the match to TRBD1 covers 7 bases. After removal of 3 bases from V and 6 bases from J, the junction contained 10 bases not matched to a gene. The CDR3 sequence is 16 residues long. The germline V gene has CDR1 KGHSH and CDR2 LQKENI. This CDR3 reads CASSPSGQVVHEKLFF. CDR3 nucleotide sequence: TGTGCCAGCTCACCTTCAGGACAGGTTGTTCATGAAAAACTGTTTTTT.

The genes are TRBV9 and TRBJ2-1; the match to TRBD2 covers 9 bases. The germline CDR1 and CDR2 sequences are SGDLS and YYNGEE. J gave up 6 bases and V 0 bases, and 7 bases lay outside the gene matches. The CDR3 consists of 16 residues. This chain's CDR3 is CASSVAGLAGLNEQFF. CDR3 nucleotide sequence: TGTGCCAGCAGCGTAGCGGGGCTAGCGGGACTCAATGAGCAGTTCTTC.

This clone was seen only a few times. The V gene is TRBV28, the J gene TRBJ2-7, with 7 bases that match TRBD2. V dropped 8 bases and J dropped 0; count of bases not matched to a gene: 7. The germline CDR1 and CDR2 sequences are MDHEN and SYDVKM. The CDR3 sequence is 14 residues long. The CDR3 is CASVLGRGSYEQYF. In nucleotides, the CDR3 is TGTGCCAGCGTCTTGGGGAGGGGCTCCTACGAGCAGTACTTC. The complete variable domain, with remaining parts taken from reference TRBV28 and TRBJ2-7, reads DVKVTQSSRYLVKRTGEKVFLECVQDMDHENMFWYRQDPGLGLRLIYFSYDVKMKEKGDIPEGYSVSREKKERFSLILESASTNQTSMYLCASVLGRGSYEQYFGPGTRLTVT.

The V and J genes are TRBV7-6 and TRBJ2-5; D is possibly TRBD2 (5 bases). The germline V gene has CDR1 SGHVS and CDR2 FNYEAQ. The ends were cut back, 2 bases at V and 3 bases at J, with 7 bases in the middle. The CDR3 length is 13 residues. CDR3 DNA sequence: TGTGCCAGCAGCTTAATGGGAGAAGAGACCCAGTACTTC. Translation gives CASSLMGEETQYF. Looking up the rest from reference TRBV7-6 and TRBJ2-5 gives the full variable domain: GAGVSQSPRYKVTKRGQDVALRCDPISGHVSLYWYRQALGQGPEFLTYFNYEAQQDKSGLPNDRFSAERPEGSISTLTIQRTEQRDSAMYRCASSLMGEETQYFGPGTRLLVL.